Described below is a single TCR beta chain sequence and its context. Its antigen is not known. Within the sample, other DNA sequences also encode this same CDR3. These data are taken from a study of OX40 agonist ivuxolimab in advanced cancers. About the study: Every patient in dose escalation had hepatocellular carcinoma, melanoma, renal cell or head and neck cancer. Findings and caveats of the study: At 0.1-3.0 mg/kg, partial responders had clonal expansion among the lowest observed. Blood T cells, both CD4+ and CD8+, expanded clonally by week 6 at 0.1 to 3.0 mg/kg. Expanded clones were, on average, more numerous in CD8+ T cells than in CD4+.

The table came from immunoSEQ multiplex PCR; TCRdb's copy has only in-frame clones and leaves some out. The table lists tens of thousands of clones, 75% to 90% of them singletons. This CDR3 spans 14 amino acids. V lost 0 bases, J lost 1 base, and 6 bases lay in between. CDR1 and CDR2 from the germline V gene are KGHSH and LQKENI. This TCR was sampled from an adult with an advanced solid tumor such as melanoma, head and neck, liver or kidney cancer. The rearrangement links TRBV18 to TRBJ2-5; D call uncertain. Sequences were derived from CD4+ or CD8+ T cells sorted from blood, sampled in a trial of the OX40 agonist ivuxolimab. Here the CDR3 reads CASSPPNSQETQYF. DNA for the CDR3: TGTGCCAGCTCACCACCGAACAGCCAAGAGACCCAGTACTTC.